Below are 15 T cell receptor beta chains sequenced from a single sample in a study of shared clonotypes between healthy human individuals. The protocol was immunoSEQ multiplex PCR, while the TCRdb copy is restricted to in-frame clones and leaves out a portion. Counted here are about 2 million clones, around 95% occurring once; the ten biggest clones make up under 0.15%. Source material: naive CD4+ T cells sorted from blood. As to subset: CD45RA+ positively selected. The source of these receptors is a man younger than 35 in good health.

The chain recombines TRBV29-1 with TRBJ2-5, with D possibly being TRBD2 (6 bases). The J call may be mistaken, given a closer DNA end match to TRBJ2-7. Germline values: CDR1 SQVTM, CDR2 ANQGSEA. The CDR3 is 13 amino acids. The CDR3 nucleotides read TGCAGGACTGGAGGGGCCAGGGTGCACGAGCAGTACTTC. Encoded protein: CRTGGARVHEQYF.

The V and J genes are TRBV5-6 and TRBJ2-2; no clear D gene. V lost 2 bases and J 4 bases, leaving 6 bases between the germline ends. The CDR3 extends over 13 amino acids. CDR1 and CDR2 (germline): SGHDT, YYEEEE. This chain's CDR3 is CASSLWSTGELFF. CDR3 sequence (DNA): TGTGCCAGCAGCTTATGGTCCACCGGGGAGCTGTTTTTT.

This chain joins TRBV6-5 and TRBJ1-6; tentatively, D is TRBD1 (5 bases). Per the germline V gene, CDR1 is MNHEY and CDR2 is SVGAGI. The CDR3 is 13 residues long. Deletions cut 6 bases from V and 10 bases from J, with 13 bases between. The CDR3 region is CASSPRVSSPLHF. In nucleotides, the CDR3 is TGTGCCAGCAGCCCCAGGGTGAGCTCACCCCTCCACTTT.

In DNA form, the CDR3 reads TGTGCCAGTAGTTTAGGCTACGGGTTCTCTGGGGCCAACGTCCTGACTTTC. Translation: CASSLGYGFSGANVLTF. V gene TRBV19 combines with J gene TRBJ2-6, with D unresolved. The V gene's germline CDR1 is LNHDA and CDR2 SQIVND (reference sequence). The CDR3 runs to 17 residues. The V and J ends lost 5 bases and 0 bases respectively, with 14 bases between them. The entire variable domain, with the rest obtained from reference TRBV19 and TRBJ2-6, is as follows: DGGITQSPKYLFRKEGQNVTLSCEQNLNHDAMYWYRQDPGQGLRLIYYSQIVNDFQKGDIAEGYSVSREKKESFPLTVTSAQKNPTAFYLCASSLGYGFSGANVLTFGAGSRLTVL.

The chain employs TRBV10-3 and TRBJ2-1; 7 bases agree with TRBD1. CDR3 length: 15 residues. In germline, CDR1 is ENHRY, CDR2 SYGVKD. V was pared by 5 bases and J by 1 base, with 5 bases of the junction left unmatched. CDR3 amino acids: CAISFDRASYNEQFF. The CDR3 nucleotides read TGTGCCATCAGTTTCGACAGGGCGTCCTACAATGAGCAGTTCTTC.

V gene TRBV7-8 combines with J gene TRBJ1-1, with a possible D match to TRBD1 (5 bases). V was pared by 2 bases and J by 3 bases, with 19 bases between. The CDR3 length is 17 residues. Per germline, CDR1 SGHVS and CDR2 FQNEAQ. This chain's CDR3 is CASSLLHSAGRHTEAFF. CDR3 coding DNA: TGTGCCAGCAGCTTACTCCACTCCGCGGGACGCCACACTGAAGCTTTCTTT.

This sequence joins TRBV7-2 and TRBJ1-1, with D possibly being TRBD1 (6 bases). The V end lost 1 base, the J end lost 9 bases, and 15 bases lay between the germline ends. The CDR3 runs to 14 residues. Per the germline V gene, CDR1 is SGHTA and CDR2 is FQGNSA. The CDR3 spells CASSLDQGSGKAFF. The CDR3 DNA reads TGTGCCAGCAGCTTAGATCAGGGGTCAGGGAAAGCTTTCTTT. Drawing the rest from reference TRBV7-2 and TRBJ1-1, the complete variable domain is GAGVSQSPSNKVTEKGKDVELRCDPISGHTALYWYRQSLGQGLEFLIYFQGNSAPDKSGLPSDRFSAERTGGSVSTLTIQRTQQEDSAVYLCASSLDQGSGKAFFGQGTRLTVV.

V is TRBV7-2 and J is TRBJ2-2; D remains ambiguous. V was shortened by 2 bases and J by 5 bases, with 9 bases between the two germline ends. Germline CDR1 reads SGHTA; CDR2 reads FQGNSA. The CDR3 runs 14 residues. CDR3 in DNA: TGTGCCAGCAGCTTATCTTGGGTTACCGGGGAGCTGTTTTTT. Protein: CASSLSWVTGELFF. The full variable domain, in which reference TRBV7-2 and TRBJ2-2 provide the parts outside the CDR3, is GAGVSQSPSNKVTEKGKDVELRCDPISGHTALYWYRQSLGQGLEFLIYFQGNSAPDKSGLPSDRFSAERTGGSVSTLTIQRTQQEDSAVYLCASSLSWVTGELFFGEGSRLTVL.

The CDR3 sequence: CSVVGGDGANVLTF. The CDR3, as DNA: TGCAGCGTTGTCGGGGGCGATGGGGCCAACGTCCTGACTTTC. The V gene is TRBV29-1, the J gene TRBJ2-6; D could derive from TRBD1 or TRBD2 (6 bases each). In germline, CDR1 is SQVTM, CDR2 ANQGSEA. CDR3 length: 14 residues. V gave up 4 bases and J gave up 3 bases, with 10 bases separating them.

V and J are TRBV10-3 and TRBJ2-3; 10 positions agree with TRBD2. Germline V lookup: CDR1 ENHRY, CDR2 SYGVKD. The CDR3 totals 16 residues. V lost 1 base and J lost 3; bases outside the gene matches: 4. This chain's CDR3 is CAISEWASGSTDTQYF. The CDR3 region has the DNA TGTGCCATCAGTGAGTGGGCTAGCGGGAGTACAGATACGCAGTATTTT.

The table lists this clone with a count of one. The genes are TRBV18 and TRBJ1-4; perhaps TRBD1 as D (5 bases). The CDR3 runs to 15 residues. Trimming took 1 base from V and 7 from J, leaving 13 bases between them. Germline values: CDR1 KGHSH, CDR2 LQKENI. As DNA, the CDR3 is TGTGCCAGCTCACCACGGGGGATCGATGGTGAAAAACTGTTTTTT. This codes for CASSPRGIDGEKLFF.

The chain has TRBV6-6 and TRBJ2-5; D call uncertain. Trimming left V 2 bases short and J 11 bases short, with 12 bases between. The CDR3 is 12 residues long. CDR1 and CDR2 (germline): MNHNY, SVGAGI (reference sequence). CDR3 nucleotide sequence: TGTGCCAGCAGTTACGGTGAGGCGTCTCAGTACTTC. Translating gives CASSYGEASQYF.

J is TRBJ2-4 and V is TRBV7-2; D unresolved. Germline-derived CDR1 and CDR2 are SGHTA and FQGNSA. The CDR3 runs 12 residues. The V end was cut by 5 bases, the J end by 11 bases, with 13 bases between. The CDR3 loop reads CASSPPGGLQYF. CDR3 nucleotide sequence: TGTGCCAGCAGCCCCCCGGGCGGTCTTCAGTACTTC.

The DNA of the CDR3 is TGCAGCGTGACCGGGGGGGGCCCTGGAAACACCATATATTTT. This sequence encodes CSVTGGGPGNTIYF. V and J are TRBV29-1 and TRBJ1-3; the D gene is possibly TRBD1 (6 bases). Trimming left V 6 bases short and J 2 bases short, with 14 bases between. This CDR3 is 14 amino acids long. The germline gives CDR1 SQVTM, CDR2 ANQGSEA.

Here the CDR3 reads CASSESPGPWGRTQYF. The CDR3 nucleotides are TGCGCCAGCAGTGAGTCCCCGGGACCCTGGGGGAGGACCCAGTACTTC. The chain carries TRBV10-1 and TRBJ2-5; D is perhaps TRBD1 or TRBD2 (5 bases each). The germline V gene has CDR1 WNHNN and CDR2 SYGVQD (reference sequence). The CDR3 is 16 residues long. V was clipped by 0 bases and J by 7 bases, with 18 bases between them.